Presented here are 19 T cell receptor beta chains from one specimen sequenced in a study of blood T cell repertoires in COVID-19. Here immunoSEQ multiplex PCR was the method, and the copy in TCRdb shows in-frame clones only, minus some. The table has hundreds of thousands of clones, roughly 80% seen once. The source material was peripheral blood. These receptors were taken from an elderly man with acute or convalescent COVID-19.

This chain connects TRBV27 to TRBJ1-4; 8 bases are shared with TRBD1. This CDR3 has 12 residues. Germline lookup yields CDR1 MNHEY and CDR2 SMNVEV (reference sequence). The trim removed 6 bases at V and 10 bases at J, leaving 4 bases unmatched. CDR3 sequence (DNA): TGTGCCAGCAGGACAGGGGTGGCAAAACTGTTTTTT. It encodes CASRTGVAKLFF.

The rearrangement uses TRBV24-1 and TRBJ2-7; 9 bases line up with TRBD1. V shed 5 bases and J 5 bases; nucleotides not matched to a gene: 3. This CDR3 has 13 residues. Germline V gene sequence: CDR1 KGHDR, CDR2 SFDVKD. The CDR3 nucleotides read TGTGCCACCAGTGTAACAGGGGGCCACGAGCAGTACTTC. Translating gives CATSVTGGHEQYF.

This clone has just one count. The V call is TRBV6-1, the J call TRBJ2-5, with 9 positions matching TRBD2. This CDR3 spans 14 amino acids. CDR1 is MNHNS and CDR2 is SASEGT in the germline V gene. The trim removed 6 bases at V and 5 bases at J, leaving 7 bases unmatched. Written as DNA, the CDR3 is TGTGCCAGCAGGCTAGCGGGATTTAGGGAGACCCAGTACTTC. Translated, it gives CASRLAGFRETQYF.

In this sample, this clone turned up a few times. The chain links TRBV27 to TRBJ1-1; TRBD1 matches at 9 bases. Germline assignment: CDR1 MNHEY and CDR2 SMNVEV (reference sequence). The CDR3 contains 16 residues. V gave up 3 bases and J gave up 6 bases; unmatched junction bases: 11. This chain's CDR3 is CASSFGGGQGFAEAFF. CDR3 nucleotide sequence: TGTGCCAGCAGTTTTGGGGGCGGACAGGGGTTCGCTGAAGCTTTCTTT.

In DNA, the CDR3 is TGCGCCAGCAGCCAAGAGAGGGATGGAACGCAGTATTTT. Amino acid sequence: CASSQERDGTQYF. The chain has TRBV4-1 and TRBJ2-3; D is perhaps TRBD2 (5 bases). Germline-derived CDR1 and CDR2 are MGHRA and YSYEKL. CDR3 length: 13 amino acids. V lost 0 bases and J 9 bases, leaving 10 bases between the germline ends.

The gene calls are TRBV27 and TRBJ1-1; D unresolved. The germline CDR1 and CDR2 sequences are MNHEY and SMNVEV (reference sequence). Trimming left V 6 bases short and J 1 base short, with 12 bases between. The CDR3 spans 14 residues. The CDR3 is CASSSMKQNTEAFF. In nucleotides, the CDR3 is TGTGCCAGCAGCTCCATGAAACAGAACACTGAAGCTTTCTTT.

The chain uses TRBV12-3 or TRBV12-4 and TRBJ1-4; D gene ambiguous. With 6 bases removed from V and 8 bases from J, the gap between germline ends came to 7 bases. CDR3 length equals 11 residues. The CDR3 region is CASSPREKLFF. CDR3 nucleotides: TGTGCCAGCAGCCCCAGGGAAAAACTGTTTTTT.

The V call is TRBV24-1, the J call TRBJ2-1, with 13 bases aligning to TRBD2. The CDR3 has 16 amino acids. The germline V gene encodes CDR1 KGHDR and CDR2 SFDVKD. The V segment lost 5 bases and the J segment 5 bases; nucleotides outside the gene matches: 5. The CDR3 loop reads CATSGGLAGADNEQFF. The CDR3 region has the DNA TGTGCCACCAGTGGCGGACTAGCGGGAGCAGACAATGAGCAGTTCTTC.

The chain uses TRBV6-5 and TRBJ2-1; a possible D gene is TRBD1 (6 bases). Trimming stripped 5 bases from V and 4 bases from J, with 15 bases between. There are 15 residues in the CDR3. CDR1 is MNHEY and CDR2 is SVGAGI in the germline V gene. This chain's CDR3 is CASSKQGSTYNEQFF. The CDR3 coding sequence is TGTGCCAGCAGTAAACAGGGCTCGACTTACAATGAGCAGTTCTTC.

The chain couples TRBV11-2 to TRBJ2-3, with a weak D call TRBD1 (6 bases). The CDR3 is 15 residues long. CDR1 and CDR2 from the germline V gene are SGHAT and FQNNGV. The V and J ends lost 5 bases and 3 bases respectively, with 15 bases between them. The CDR3 loop is CASSPQGSWTDTQYF. The DNA for the CDR3 is TGTGCCAGCAGCCCGCAGGGGTCGTGGACAGATACGCAGTATTTT.

The chain recombines TRBV28 with TRBJ2-7; 12 bases line up with TRBD2. Losses at the gene ends were 6 bases for V and 7 bases for J; bases not matched to a gene: 7. Germline V gives CDR1 MDHEN, CDR2 SYDVKM. This CDR3 spans 14 amino acids. The CDR3 sequence is CASRSSGGVREQYF. The CDR3 DNA reads as TGTGCCAGCAGGTCTAGCGGGGGGGTGCGAGAGCAGTACTTC. The entire variable domain, with the rest obtained from reference TRBV28 and TRBJ2-7, is as follows: DVKVTQSSRYLVKRTGEKVFLECVQDMDHENMFWYRQDPGLGLRLIYFSYDVKMKEKGDIPEGYSVSREKKERFSLILESASTNQTSMYLCASRSSGGVREQYFGPGTRLTVT.

V is TRBV3-1 (or the pseudogene TRBV3-2) and J is TRBJ1-6, with D possibly TRBD1 on 5 matching bases. V lost 1 base and J lost 6, with 16 bases in between. Germline V gene sequence: CDR1 LGHDT, CDR2 YNNKEL (reference sequence). CDR3 size: 17 residues. The CDR3 DNA reads as TGTGCCAGCAGCCAAGGGTTGGCAGGAGGGGTTAATTCACCCCTCCACTTT. This gives the protein CASSQGLAGGVNSPLHF.

The chain carries TRBV19 and TRBJ2-3; 9 nucleotides agree with TRBD1. Trimming removed 8 bases from V and 4 bases from J; junction bases left unmatched: 1. The CDR3 sequence is 12 residues long. The V gene's germline CDR1 is LNHDA and CDR2 SQIVND (reference sequence). CDR3 loop: CASGQGSDTQYF. CDR3 nucleotide sequence: TGTGCCAGTGGACAGGGGTCAGATACGCAGTATTTT.

The chain uses TRBV2 and TRBJ1-6, with D hard to call. Germline loops: CDR1 SNHLY, CDR2 FYNNEI. Trimming cost V 1 base and J 14 bases, with 9 bases left between them. There are 12 residues in the CDR3. CDR3 region: CASSEVSDSLHF. The CDR3 nucleotides are TGTGCCAGCAGTGAAGTGAGCGACTCCCTCCACTTT. The variable domain in full, completed from reference TRBV2 and TRBJ1-6, reads EPEVTQTPSHQVTQMGQEVILRCVPISNHLYFYWYRQILGQKVEFLVSFYNNEISEKSEIFDDQFSVERPDGSNFTLKIRSTKLEDSAMYFCASSEVSDSLHFGNGTRLTVT.

Points on this clone: The junction departs from the called germline gene at one end, perhaps through a read error. The V gene is TRBV28, the J gene TRBJ2-7; 9 bases line up with TRBD2. From germline, CDR1 is MDHEN and CDR2 SYDVKM. The CDR3 runs 14 residues. The CDR3 nucleotides read TGTGCCAGCAGCCTAGCGGGGCCCTCCCACGAGCAGTACTTC. This sequence encodes CASSLAGPSHEQYF.

The chain has TRBV27 and TRBJ2-3; 7 bases line up with TRBD1. After removal of 0 bases from V and 3 bases from J, the junction contained 6 bases not matched to a gene. CDR3 size: 16 residues. CDR1 MNHEY and CDR2 SMNVEV come from the germline V gene (reference sequence). The CDR3 loop reads CASSLSRGYPTDTQYF. In DNA, the CDR3 is TGTGCCAGCAGTTTATCCAGGGGGTACCCGACAGATACGCAGTATTTT.

This clone occurred a few times. The chain uses TRBV6-1 and TRBJ1-6; no definite D call. The CDR3 is made up of 15 amino acids. Trimming removed 2 bases from V and 5 bases from J, with 10 bases in between. Germline V CDR1 and CDR2: MNHNS, SASEGT. CDR3 amino acids: CASSERHRDNSPLHF. CDR3 nucleotide sequence: TGTGCCAGCAGTGAAAGGCACAGAGATAATTCACCCCTCCACTTT.

The chain combines TRBV5-5 with TRBJ2-3; 16 bases agree with TRBD2. Germline V gene data show CDR1 as SGHKS and CDR2 as YYEKEE (reference sequence). The V gene end was trimmed by 3 bases and the J gene end by 8 bases; junction bases not matched to a gene: 6. The CDR3 runs 16 residues. DNA for the CDR3: TGTGCCAGCAGCTCGGGACTAGCGGGGGGGCAAGGTACGCAGTATTTT. Its protein product is CASSSGLAGGQGTQYF.

V gene TRBV19 combines with J gene TRBJ2-3; 11 positions agree with TRBD1. V lost 5 bases to trimming and J lost 3 bases; unmatched junction nucleotides: 7. The CDR3 extends over 16 amino acids. Germline CDR1 LNHDA, CDR2 SQIVND (reference sequence). The CDR3: CASSPRGTGGTDTQYF. The CDR3 DNA reads as TGTGCCAGTAGTCCGCGGGGGACAGGGGGTACAGATACGCAGTATTTT.